The rows below give T cell receptor beta chains drawn from one sample of a study of blood T cell repertoires in COVID-19. Clones were sequenced by immunoSEQ multiplex PCR, and TCRdb holds only the in-frame ones, with some missing. The repertoire holds 90,000 to 130,000 clones, over 75% seen once, with about 2.2% in the top ten. Input material: peripheral blood. These receptor sequences come from a human donor in a cohort sampled during active COVID-19. Both conserved end residues are part of each CDR3. Fields, in order: V gene, J gene, D gene, CDR3 length, clone size, CDR3 protein, CDR3 DNA. D genes are given only for firm matches. Size tells how often a clone was seen (once, few, many) or the class of an expanded clone, and some rows leave it out.

TRBV6-5,TRBJ1-1,TRBD1,14,NA,CASRGQGRETEAFF,TGTGCCAGCAGGGGACAGGGGCGGGAGACTGAAGCTTTCTTT
TRBV20-1,TRBJ2-7,TRBD1,13,NA,CSASRDRGNEQYF,TGCAGTGCTAGTCGGGACAGGGGCAACGAGCAGTACTTC
TRBV4-1,TRBJ1-4,NA,15,NA,CASSQDGGVNEKLFF,TGCGCCAGCAGCCAAGATGGAGGGGTGAATGAAAAACTGTTTTTT
TRBV5-1,TRBJ1-1,NA,17,NA,CASSLAGGFRVNTEAFF,TGCGCCAGCAGCTTGGCGGGGGGTTTTCGAGTGAACACTGAAGCTTTCTTT
TRBV7-8,TRBJ2-1,NA,14,NA,CASSLAGPRLEQFF,TGTGCCAGCAGCTTAGCCGGCCCTAGGCTTGAGCAGTTCTTC
TRBV19,TRBJ1-4,NA,18,NA,CARTTTGGITATNEKLFF,TGTGCCAGGACTACTACGGGAGGGATTACTGCAACTAATGAAAAACTGTTTTTT
TRBV4-1,TRBJ1-1,NA,15,NA,CASSLGRDLNTEAFF,TGCGCCAGCAGCCTCGGCCGGGACTTAAACACTGAAGCTTTCTTT
TRBV6-5,TRBJ1-3,NA,16,NA,CASSYSGRGYGNTIYF,TGTGCCAGCAGTTACTCGGGCAGGGGTTATGGAAACACCATATATTTT
TRBV18,TRBJ1-5,NA,17,NA,CASSPKATGRSNQPQHF,TGTGCCAGCTCACCCAAAGCAACAGGGAGAAGCAATCAGCCCCAGCATTTT
TRBV19,TRBJ1-1,NA,14,NA,CASSRDAGNTEAFF,TGTGCCAGTAGTCGTGACGCGGGGAACACTGAAGCTTTCTTT
TRBV7-8,TRBJ1-2,NA,12,NA,CASSRENYGYTF,TGTGCCAGCAGCAGGGAGAACTATGGCTACACCTTC
TRBV5-6,TRBJ1-5,NA,15,NA,CASSFGLRGDQPQHF,TGTGCCAGCAGCTTCGGTTTGCGGGGGGATCAGCCCCAGCATTTT
TRBV5-1,TRBJ2-7,NA,14,few,CASSGAGDSYEQYF,TGCGCCAGCAGCGGGGCAGGGGACTCCTACGAGCAGTACTTC
TRBV6-5,TRBJ2-7,NA,15,NA,CASSLGLVGSYEQYF,TGTGCCAGCAGCCTGGGACTGGTGGGCTCCTACGAGCAGTACTTC
TRBV6-4,TRBJ2-7,NA,12,NA,CASRDPEDEQYF,TGTGCCAGCAGAGACCCCGAGGACGAGCAGTACTTC
TRBV14,TRBJ2-7,TRBD2,17,NA,CASSESSGSSWSYEQYF,TGTGCCAGCAGCGAGAGTAGCGGGAGTAGTTGGTCCTACGAGCAGTACTTC
TRBV6-6,TRBJ2-5,NA,14,NA,CASSYWGGKETQYF,TGTGCCAGCAGTTATTGGGGCGGGAAAGAGACCCAGTACTTC
TRBV15,TRBJ2-5,TRBD2,15,NA,CATSRERTSAVTQYF,TGTGCCACCAGCAGAGAGAGGACTAGCGCTGTGACCCAGTACTTC
TRBV6-1,TRBJ1-1,NA,14,NA,CASSEQGSDTEAFF,TGTGCCAGCAGTGAGCAGGGATCGGACACTGAAGCTTTCTTT
TRBV7-9,TRBJ2-2,NA,13,few,CASSFRLTGELFF,TGTGCCAGCAGCTTTCGACTCACCGGGGAGCTGTTTTTT
TRBV5-5,TRBJ1-1,NA,15,NA,CASSYITTGNTEAFF,TGTGCCAGCAGCTATATCACCACCGGGAACACTGAAGCTTTCTTT
TRBV7-2,TRBJ2-1,NA,16,few,CASSLGGQQGRNEQFF,TGTGCCAGCAGCTTAGGGGGCCAACAGGGAAGGAATGAGCAGTTCTTC
TRBV19,TRBJ1-1,NA,13,NA,CASSTGSLTEAFF,TGTGCCAGTAGTACAGGGTCTCTCACGGAAGCTTTCTTT
TRBV29-1,TRBJ2-2,TRBD1,14,few,CSARTGSNTGELFF,TGCAGCGCCCGGACAGGGTCGAACACCGGGGAGCTGTTTTTT
TRBV25-1,TRBJ2-7,NA,14,NA,CASSELGRAGEQYF,TGTGCCAGCAGTGAATTGGGCAGGGCGGGAGAGCAGTACTTC
TRBV27,TRBJ2-1,TRBD2,17,NA,CASSLGLAHSSYNEQFF,TGTGCCAGCAGTTTAGGACTAGCGCATAGCTCCTACAATGAGCAGTTCTTC
TRBV4-1,TRBJ1-1,NA,18,few,CASSPSGRQAFYYTEAFF,TGCGCCAGCAGCCCCTCTGGTAGACAGGCCTTCTACTACACTGAAGCTTTCTTT
TRBV5-4,TRBJ2-7,NA,16,NA,CASSLHGDGWSYEQYF,TGTGCCAGCAGCCTCCACGGAGACGGATGGTCCTACGAGCAGTACTTC
TRBV5-1,TRBJ1-1,NA,16,NA,CASSLGGGAMNTEAFF,TGCGCCAGCAGCTTGGGCGGGGGGGCGATGAACACTGAAGCTTTCTTT
TRBV3-1/TRBV3-2,TRBJ2-1,TRBD1,18,NA,CASSQVRGILTGRNEQFF,TGTGCCAGCAGCCAAGTTAGGGGGATCTTGACAGGGCGAAATGAGCAGTTCTTC
TRBV2,TRBJ1-6,TRBD1,15,NA,CASSEGGGIYSPLHF,TGTGCCAGCAGTGAAGGAGGGGGCATTTATTCACCCCTCCACTTT
TRBV7-8,TRBJ1-2,NA,15,NA,CASSILQGQDYGYTF,TGTGCCAGCAGCATACTACAGGGTCAAGACTATGGCTACACCTTC
TRBV12-5,TRBJ1-1,TRBD1,15,NA,CASGPTGELNTEAFF,TGTGCTAGTGGCCCGACAGGGGAATTGAACACTGAAGCTTTCTTT
TRBV5-1,TRBJ2-7,TRBD2,13,NA,CASSPGLAGGLYF,TGCGCCAGCAGCCCGGGACTAGCGGGAGGTTTGTACTTC
TRBV2,TRBJ1-2,TRBD1,14,NA,CATSQGQGIGIYTF,TGTGCCACCAGTCAGGGACAGGGAATCGGGATCTACACCTTC
TRBV4-1,TRBJ2-1,NA,16,NA,CASSQLTGYAGNEQFF,TGCGCCAGCAGCCAACTTACAGGGTATGCGGGCAATGAGCAGTTCTTC
TRBV5-8,TRBJ2-7,NA,17,NA,CASSLGGGTPESYEQYF,TGTGCCAGCAGCTTGGGCGGCGGGACGCCCGAATCCTACGAGCAGTACTTC